This T cell receptor beta chain was found in a study of tumor-infiltrating lymphocytes in primary liver carcinoma. Overall study: Roughly 3.5 to 8 million productive TCRbeta reads were obtained per sample, with similar numbers across tissue types.

Trimming removed 6 bases from V and 2 bases from J; junction bases left unmatched: 15. The CDR3 sequence is 18 residues long. For this clonotype: The antigen remains undetermined.

Blood RNA was derived from unsorted whole blood, and germline DNA was extracted too. Making TCR beta cDNA involved around 500 ng total RNA and a constant-region primer. Three nested multiplex PCR rounds, a slightly modified ARM-PCR, produced the libraries for TCR beta. Researchers ran the first two PCR rounds for roughly 11 cycles each with TRBV1-TRBV30 forward primers and a C-beta reverse primer. Using its own MiXCR run on the multiplex PCR reads, TCRdb lists one record per CDR3 protein. Counted here are about 350,000 distinct CDR3 sequences, 65% occurring once; the ten biggest clones make up 5.5% to 8%. Study-level points and caveats: Relative to blood, tumors carried a significantly larger fraction of the repertoire in their top 250 clones (p = 0.039). Overlap between tumor regions exceeded overlap of tumor with adjacent tissue or blood.

The receptor's source is a man aged 40-49 years with primary liver carcinoma and hepatitis B virus infection. The sample taken for sequencing was peripheral blood. This chain joins TRBV23-1 and TRBJ2-1; 8 bases agree with TRBD1. TRBV23-1 is known as an ORF, though its function is uncertain. The CDR3 DNA follows: TGCGCCAGCAGCCCTAATGGGAATGGACAGGGAACCTACAATGAGCAGTTCTTC. Protein sequence: CASSPNGNGQGTYNEQFF.